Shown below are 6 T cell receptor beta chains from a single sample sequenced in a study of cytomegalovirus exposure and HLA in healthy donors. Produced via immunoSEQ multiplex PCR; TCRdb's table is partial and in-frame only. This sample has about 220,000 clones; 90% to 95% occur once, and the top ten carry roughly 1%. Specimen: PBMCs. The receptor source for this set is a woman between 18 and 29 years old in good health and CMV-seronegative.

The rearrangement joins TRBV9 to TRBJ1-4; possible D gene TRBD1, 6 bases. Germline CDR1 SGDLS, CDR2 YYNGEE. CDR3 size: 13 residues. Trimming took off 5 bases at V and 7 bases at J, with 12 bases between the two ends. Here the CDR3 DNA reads TGTGCCAGCAGTCAAGGGGGTAGTGAAAAACTGTTTTTT. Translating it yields CASSQGGSEKLFF.

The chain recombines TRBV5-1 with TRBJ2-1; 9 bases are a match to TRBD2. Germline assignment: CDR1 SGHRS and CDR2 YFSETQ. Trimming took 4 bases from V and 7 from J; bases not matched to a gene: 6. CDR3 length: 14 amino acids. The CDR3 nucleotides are TGCGCCAGCAGCCGGACTAGCGCGCCAAATGAGCAGTTCTTC. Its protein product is CASSRTSAPNEQFF.

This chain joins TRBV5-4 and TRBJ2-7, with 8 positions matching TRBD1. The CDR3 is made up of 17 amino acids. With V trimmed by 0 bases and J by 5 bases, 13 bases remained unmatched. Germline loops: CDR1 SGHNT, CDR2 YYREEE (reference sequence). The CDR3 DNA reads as TGTGCCAGCAGCTTGGACGGCAGGGGGCAATTCAAGGACGAGCAGTACTTC. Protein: CASSLDGRGQFKDEQYF.

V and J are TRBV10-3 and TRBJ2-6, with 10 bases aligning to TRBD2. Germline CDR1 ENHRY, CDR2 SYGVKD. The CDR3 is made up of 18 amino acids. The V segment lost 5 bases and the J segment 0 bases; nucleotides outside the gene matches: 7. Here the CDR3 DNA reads TGTGCCATCAGTACACGGACTAGCGGCAACTCTGGGGCCAACGTCCTGACTTTC. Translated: CAISTRTSGNSGANVLTF.

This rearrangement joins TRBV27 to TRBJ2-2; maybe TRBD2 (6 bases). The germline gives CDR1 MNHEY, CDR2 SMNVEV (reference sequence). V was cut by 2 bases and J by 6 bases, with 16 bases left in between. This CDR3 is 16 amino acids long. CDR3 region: CASSLLREMVPGELFF. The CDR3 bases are TGTGCCAGCAGTTTACTCCGGGAGATGGTACCCGGGGAGCTGTTTTTT.

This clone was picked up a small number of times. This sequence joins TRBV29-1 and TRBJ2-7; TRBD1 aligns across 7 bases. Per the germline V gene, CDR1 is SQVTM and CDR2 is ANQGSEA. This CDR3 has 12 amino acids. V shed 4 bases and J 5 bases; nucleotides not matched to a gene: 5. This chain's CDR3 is CSVGQGFNEQYF. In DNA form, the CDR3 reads TGCAGCGTTGGACAGGGTTTCAACGAGCAGTACTTC.